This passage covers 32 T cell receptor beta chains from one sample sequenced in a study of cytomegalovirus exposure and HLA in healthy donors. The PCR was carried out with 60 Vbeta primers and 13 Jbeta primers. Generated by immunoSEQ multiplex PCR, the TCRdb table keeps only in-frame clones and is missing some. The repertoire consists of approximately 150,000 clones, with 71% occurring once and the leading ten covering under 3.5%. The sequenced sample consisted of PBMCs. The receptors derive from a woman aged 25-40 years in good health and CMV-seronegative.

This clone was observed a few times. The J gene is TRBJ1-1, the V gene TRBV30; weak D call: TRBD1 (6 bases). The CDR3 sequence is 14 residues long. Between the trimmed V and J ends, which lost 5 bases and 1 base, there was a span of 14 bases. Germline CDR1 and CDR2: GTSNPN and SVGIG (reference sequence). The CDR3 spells CAWYTGRANTEAFF. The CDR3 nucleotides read TGTGCCTGGTATACAGGGAGGGCGAACACTGAAGCTTTCTTT.

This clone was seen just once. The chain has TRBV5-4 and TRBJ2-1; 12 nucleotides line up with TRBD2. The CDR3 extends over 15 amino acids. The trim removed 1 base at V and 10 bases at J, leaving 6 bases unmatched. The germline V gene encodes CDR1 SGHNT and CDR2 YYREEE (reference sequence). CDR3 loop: CASSLRLAGGWEQFF. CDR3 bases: TGTGCCAGCAGCTTGAGGCTAGCGGGAGGGTGGGAGCAGTTCTTC.

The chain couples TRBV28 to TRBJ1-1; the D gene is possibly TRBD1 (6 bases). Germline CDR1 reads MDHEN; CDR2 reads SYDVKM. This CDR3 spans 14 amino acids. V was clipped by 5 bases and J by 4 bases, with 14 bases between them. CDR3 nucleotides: TGTGCCAGCAGTGCATATACAGGGTTCACTGAAGCTTTCTTT. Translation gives CASSAYTGFTEAFF.

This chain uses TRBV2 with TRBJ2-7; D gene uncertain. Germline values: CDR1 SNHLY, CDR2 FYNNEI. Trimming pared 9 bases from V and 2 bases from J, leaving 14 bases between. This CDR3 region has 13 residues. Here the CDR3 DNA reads TGTGCCAGTGGTAAGCTACAGACCTACGAGCAGTACTTC. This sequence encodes CASGKLQTYEQYF.

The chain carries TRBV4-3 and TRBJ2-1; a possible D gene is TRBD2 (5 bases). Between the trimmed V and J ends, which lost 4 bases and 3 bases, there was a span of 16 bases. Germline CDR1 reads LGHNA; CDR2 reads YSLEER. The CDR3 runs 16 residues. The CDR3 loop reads CASSLAHSVYYNEQFF. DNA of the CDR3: TGCGCCAGCAGCCTAGCCCATAGCGTGTACTACAATGAGCAGTTCTTC.

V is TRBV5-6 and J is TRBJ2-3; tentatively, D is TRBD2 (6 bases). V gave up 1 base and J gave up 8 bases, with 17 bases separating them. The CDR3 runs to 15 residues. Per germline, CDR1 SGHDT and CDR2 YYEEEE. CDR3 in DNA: TGTGCCAGCAGCTTGACCCTAGCGCCCGGGGGTACGCAGTATTTT. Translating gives CASSLTLAPGGTQYF.

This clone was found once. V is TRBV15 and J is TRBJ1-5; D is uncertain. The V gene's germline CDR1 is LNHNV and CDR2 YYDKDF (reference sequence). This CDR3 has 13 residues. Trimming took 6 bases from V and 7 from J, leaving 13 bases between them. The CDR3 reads CATRSGIGQPQHF. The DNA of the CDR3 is TGTGCCACCAGGTCGGGGATTGGACAGCCCCAGCATTTT.

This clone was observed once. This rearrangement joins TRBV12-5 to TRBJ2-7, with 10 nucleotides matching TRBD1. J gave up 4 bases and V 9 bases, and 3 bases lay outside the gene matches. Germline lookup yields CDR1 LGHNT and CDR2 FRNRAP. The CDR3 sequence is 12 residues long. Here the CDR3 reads CASGTGVYEQYF. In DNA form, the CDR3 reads TGTGCTAGCGGGACAGGGGTGTACGAGCAGTACTTC.

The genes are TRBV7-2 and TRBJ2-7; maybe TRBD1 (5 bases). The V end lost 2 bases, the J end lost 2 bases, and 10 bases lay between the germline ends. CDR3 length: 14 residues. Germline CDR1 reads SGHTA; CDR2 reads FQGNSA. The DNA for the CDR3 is TGTGCCAGCAGCTTATACAGGCAGACCTACGAGCAGTACTTC. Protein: CASSLYRQTYEQYF. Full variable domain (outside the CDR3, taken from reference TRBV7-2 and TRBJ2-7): GAGVSQSPSNKVTEKGKDVELRCDPISGHTALYWYRQSLGQGLEFLIYFQGNSAPDKSGLPSDRFSAERTGGSVSTLTIQRTQQEDSAVYLCASSLYRQTYEQYFGPGTRLTVT.

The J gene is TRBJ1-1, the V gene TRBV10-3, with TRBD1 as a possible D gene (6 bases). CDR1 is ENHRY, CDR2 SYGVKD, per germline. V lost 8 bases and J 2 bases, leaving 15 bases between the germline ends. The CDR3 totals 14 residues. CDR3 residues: CAISQGQINTEAFF. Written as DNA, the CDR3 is TGTGCCATCTCTCAGGGGCAGATAAACACTGAAGCTTTCTTT.

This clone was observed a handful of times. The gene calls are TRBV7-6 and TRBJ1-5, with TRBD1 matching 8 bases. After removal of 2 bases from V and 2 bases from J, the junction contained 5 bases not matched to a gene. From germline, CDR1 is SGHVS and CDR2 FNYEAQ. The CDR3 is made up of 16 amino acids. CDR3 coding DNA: TGTGCCAGCAGCTTATCTGCAGGGGGCGGCAATCAGCCCCAGCATTTT. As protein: CASSLSAGGGNQPQHF.

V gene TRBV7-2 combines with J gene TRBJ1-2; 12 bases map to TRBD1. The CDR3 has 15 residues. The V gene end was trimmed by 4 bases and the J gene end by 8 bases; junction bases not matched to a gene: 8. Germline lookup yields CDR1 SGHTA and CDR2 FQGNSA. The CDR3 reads CASSSPGQGAGGYTF. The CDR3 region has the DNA TGTGCCAGCAGCTCCCCGGGACAGGGGGCAGGCGGCTACACCTTC.

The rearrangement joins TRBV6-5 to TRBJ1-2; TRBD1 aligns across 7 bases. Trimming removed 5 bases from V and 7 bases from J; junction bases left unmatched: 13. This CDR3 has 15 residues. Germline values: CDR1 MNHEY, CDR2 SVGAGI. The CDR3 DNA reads TGTGCCAGCAGTCTTAGGGGGCCGGGTGATGGTGGCTACACCTTC. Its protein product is CASSLRGPGDGGYTF.

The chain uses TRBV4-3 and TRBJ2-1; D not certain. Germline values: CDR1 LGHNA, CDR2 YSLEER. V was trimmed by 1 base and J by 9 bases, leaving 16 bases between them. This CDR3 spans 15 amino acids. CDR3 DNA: TGCGCCAGCAGCCAAGTGGTTCAACCGAGCGTTGAGCAGTTCTTC. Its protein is CASSQVVQPSVEQFF.

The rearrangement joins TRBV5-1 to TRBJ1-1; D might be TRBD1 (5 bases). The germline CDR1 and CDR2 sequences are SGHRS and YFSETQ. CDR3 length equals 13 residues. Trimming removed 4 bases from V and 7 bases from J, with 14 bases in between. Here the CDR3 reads CASSLGQGGEAFF. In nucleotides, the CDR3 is TGCGCCAGCAGCCTTGGCCAGGGTGGTGAAGCTTTCTTT.

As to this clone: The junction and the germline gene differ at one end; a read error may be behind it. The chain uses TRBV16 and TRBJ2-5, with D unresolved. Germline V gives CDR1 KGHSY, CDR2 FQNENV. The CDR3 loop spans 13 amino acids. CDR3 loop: CASSQGTQEAQYF. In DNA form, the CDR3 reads TGTGCCAGCAGCCAAGGTACTCAAGAGGCCCAGTACTTC.

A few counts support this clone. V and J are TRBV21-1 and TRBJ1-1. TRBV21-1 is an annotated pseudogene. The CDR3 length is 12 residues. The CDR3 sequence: CASPQRNTEAFF. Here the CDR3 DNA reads TGTGCCAGCCCCCAGCGAAACACTGAAGCTTTCTTT.

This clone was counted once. The CDR3, as DNA: TGTGCCTGGAGTATGGCACGCGGCACTGAAGCTTTCTTT. Translating gives CAWSMARGTEAFF. The V and J genes are TRBV30 and TRBJ1-1, with D unclear. There are 13 residues in the CDR3. CDR1 GTSNPN and CDR2 SVGIG come from the germline V gene (reference sequence). Trimming shortened V by 2 bases and J by 4 bases, and 11 bases separated the two germline ends. Full variable domain (missing parts from reference TRBV30 and TRBJ1-1): SQTIHQWPATLVQPVGSPLSLECTVEGTSNPNLYWYRQAAGRGLQLLFYSVGIGQISSEVPQNLSASRPQDRQFILSSKKLLLSDSGFYLCAWSMARGTEAFFGQGTRLTVV.

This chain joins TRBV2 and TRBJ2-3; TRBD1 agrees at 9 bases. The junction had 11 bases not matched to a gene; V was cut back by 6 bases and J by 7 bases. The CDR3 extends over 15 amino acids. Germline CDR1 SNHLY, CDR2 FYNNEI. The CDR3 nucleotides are TGTGCCAGCAGGCCCGGGACAGGGCGTATTTATACGCAGTATTTT. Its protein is CASRPGTGRIYTQYF.

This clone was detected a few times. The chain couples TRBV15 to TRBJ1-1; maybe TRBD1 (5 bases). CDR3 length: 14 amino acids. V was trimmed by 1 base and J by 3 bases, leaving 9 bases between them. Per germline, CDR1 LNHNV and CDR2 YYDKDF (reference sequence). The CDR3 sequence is CATSRGTGYTEAFF. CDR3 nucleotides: TGTGCCACCAGCAGAGGCACAGGTTACACTGAAGCTTTCTTT.

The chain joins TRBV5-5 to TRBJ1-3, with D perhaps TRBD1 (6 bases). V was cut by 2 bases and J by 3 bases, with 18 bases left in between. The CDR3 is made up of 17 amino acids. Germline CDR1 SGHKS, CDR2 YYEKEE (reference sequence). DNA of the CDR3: TGTGCCAGCAGCTTAACACAGACCCACAGGGTTGGAAACACCATATATTTT. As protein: CASSLTQTHRVGNTIYF.

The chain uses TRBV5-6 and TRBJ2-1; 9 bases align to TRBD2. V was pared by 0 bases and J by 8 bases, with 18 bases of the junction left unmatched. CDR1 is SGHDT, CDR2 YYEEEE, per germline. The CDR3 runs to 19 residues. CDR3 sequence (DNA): TGTGCCAGCAGCTTGGCTGGGCGGGAGGGCCTAGGGGGGGAGGATGAGCAGTTCTTC. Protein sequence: CASSLAGREGLGGEDEQFF.

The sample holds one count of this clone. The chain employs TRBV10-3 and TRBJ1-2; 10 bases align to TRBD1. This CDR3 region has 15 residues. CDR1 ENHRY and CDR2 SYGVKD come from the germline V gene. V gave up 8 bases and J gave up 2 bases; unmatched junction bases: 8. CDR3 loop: CAISQGGQGNYGYTF. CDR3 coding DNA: TGTGCCATCTCGCAAGGGGGACAGGGGAACTATGGCTACACCTTC.

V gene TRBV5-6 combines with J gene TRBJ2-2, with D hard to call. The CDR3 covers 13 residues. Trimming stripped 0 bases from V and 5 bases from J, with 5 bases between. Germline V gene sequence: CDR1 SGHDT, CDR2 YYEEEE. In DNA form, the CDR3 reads TGTGCCAGCAGCTTGGCAGGTACCGGGGAGCTGTTTTTT. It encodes CASSLAGTGELFF. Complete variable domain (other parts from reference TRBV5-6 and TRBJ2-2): DAGVTQSPTHLIKTRGQQVTLRCSPKSGHDTVSWYQQALGQGPQFIFQYYEEEERQRGNFPDRFSGHQFPNYSSELNVNALLLGDSALYLCASSLAGTGELFFGEGSRLTVL.

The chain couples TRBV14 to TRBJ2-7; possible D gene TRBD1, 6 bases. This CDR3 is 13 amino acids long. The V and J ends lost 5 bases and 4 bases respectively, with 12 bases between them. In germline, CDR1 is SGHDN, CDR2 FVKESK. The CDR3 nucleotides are TGTGCCAGCAGCGCCCGGACAGTTTACGAGCAGTACTTC. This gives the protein CASSARTVYEQYF.

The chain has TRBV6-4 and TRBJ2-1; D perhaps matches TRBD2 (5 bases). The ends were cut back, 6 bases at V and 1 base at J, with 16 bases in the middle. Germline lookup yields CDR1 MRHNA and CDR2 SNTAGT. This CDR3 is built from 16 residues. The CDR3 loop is CASSPGLTNSYNEQFF. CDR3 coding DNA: TGTGCCAGCAGCCCCGGACTTACCAATTCCTACAATGAGCAGTTCTTC.

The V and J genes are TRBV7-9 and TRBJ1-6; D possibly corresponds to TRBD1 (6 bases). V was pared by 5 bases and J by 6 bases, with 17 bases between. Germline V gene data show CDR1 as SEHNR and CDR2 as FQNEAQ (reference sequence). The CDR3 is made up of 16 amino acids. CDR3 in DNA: TGTGCCAGCAGCACAGTGGCCAGGGGAACTAATTCACCCCTCCACTTT. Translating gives CASSTVARGTNSPLHF.

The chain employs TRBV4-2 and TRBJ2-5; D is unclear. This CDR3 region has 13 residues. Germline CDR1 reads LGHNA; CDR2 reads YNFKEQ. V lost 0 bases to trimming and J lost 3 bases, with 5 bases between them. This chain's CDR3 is CASSQDREETQYF. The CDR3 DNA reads TGTGCCAGCAGCCAAGACCGGGAAGAGACCCAGTACTTC.

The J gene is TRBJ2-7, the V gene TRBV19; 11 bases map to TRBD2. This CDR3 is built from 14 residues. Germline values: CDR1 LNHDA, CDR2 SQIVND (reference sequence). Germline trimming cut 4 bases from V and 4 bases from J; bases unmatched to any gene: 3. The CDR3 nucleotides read TGTGCCAGTAGTACCGGGACTAGCGGATACGAGCAGTACTTC. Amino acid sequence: CASSTGTSGYEQYF.

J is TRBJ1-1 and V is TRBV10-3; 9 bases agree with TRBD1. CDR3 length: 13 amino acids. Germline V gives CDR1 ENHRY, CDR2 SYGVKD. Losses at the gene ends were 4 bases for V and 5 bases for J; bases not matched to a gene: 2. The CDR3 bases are TGTGCCATCAGTGCGACAGGGGGGACTGAAGCTTTCTTT. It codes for CAISATGGTEAFF.

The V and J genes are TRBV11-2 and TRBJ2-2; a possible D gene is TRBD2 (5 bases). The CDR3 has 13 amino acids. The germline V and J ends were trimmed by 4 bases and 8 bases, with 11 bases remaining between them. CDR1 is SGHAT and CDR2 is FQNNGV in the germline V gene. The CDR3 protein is CASSYGLEGELFF. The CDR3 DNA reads TGTGCCAGCAGCTACGGACTGGAAGGGGAGCTGTTTTTT.

CDR3 region: CAWGWTGLAYEQYF. In nucleotides, the CDR3 is TGTGCCTGGGGGTGGACGGGACTAGCCTACGAGCAGTACTTC. The chain uses TRBV28 and TRBJ2-7, with TRBD2 identical over 8 bases. In germline, CDR1 is MDHEN, CDR2 SYDVKM. This CDR3 spans 14 amino acids. The junction had 11 bases not matched to a gene; V was cut back by 11 bases and J by 2 bases.